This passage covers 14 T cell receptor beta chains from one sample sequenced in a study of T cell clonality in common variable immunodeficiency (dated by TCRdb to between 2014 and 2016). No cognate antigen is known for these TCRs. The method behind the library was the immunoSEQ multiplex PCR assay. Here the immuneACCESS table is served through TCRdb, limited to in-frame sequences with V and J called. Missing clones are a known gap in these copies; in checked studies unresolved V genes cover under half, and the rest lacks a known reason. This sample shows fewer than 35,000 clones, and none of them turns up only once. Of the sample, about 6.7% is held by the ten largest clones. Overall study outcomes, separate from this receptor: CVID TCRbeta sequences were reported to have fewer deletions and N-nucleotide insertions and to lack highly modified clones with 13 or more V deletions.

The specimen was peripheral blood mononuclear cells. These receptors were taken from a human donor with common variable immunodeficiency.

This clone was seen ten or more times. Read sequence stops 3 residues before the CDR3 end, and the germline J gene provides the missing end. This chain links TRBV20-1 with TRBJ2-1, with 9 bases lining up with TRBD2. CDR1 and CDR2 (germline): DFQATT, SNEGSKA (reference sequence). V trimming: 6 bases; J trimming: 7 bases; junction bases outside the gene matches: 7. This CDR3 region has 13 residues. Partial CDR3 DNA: TGCAGTGCCGACCTAGCGGGGATAAATGAG. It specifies CSADLAGINE. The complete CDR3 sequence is CSADLAGINEQFF.

The sequenced CDR3 bases are TGTGCCAGCTCCAAGGGCGAGAACACTGAA. Translating it yields CASSKGENTE. The full CDR3 protein reads CASSKGENTEAFF. The chain has TRBV2 and TRBJ1-1; D unresolved. The observed sequence ends 3 residues before the CDR3 terminus, with the missing tail filled in from the germline J gene. The length of the CDR3 is 13 residues. Per the germline V gene, CDR1 is SNHLY and CDR2 is FYNNEI. V gave up 8 bases and J gave up 1 base, with 11 bases separating them.

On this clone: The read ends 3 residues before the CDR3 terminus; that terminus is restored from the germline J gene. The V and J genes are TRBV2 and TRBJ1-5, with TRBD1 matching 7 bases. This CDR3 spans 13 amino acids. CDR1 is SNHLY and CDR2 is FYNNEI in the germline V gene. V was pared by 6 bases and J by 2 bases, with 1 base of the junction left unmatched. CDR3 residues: CASRDRGNQPQHF. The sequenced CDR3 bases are TGTGCCAGCAGAGACAGGGGCAATCAGCCC.

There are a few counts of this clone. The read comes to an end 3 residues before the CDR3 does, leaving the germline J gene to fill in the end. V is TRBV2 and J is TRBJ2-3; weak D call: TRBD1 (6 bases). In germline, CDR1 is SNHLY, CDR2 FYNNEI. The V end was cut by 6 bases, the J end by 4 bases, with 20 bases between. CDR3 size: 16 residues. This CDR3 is CASSAGTPYGPDTQYF. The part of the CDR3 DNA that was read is TGTGCCAGCAGCGCCGGGACACCTTATGGCCCAGATACG.

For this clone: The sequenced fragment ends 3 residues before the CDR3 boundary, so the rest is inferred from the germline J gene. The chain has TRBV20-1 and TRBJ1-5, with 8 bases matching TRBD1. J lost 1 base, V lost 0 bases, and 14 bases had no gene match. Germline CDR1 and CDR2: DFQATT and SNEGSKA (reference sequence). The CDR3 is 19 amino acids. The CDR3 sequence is CSARDPNRGSGTSNQPQHF. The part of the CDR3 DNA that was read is TGCAGTGCTAGAGACCCTAACAGGGGGTCGGGTACGAGCAATCAGCCC.

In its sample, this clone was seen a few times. CDR3 DNA, as far as it was read: TGTGCCAGCAGTTACCGACCCGGACTAACGAGCTACGAG. This translates into CASSYRPGLTSYE. Given in full, the CDR3 is CASSYRPGLTSYEQYF. The chain has TRBV6-2 or TRBV6-3 and TRBJ2-7, with D possibly being TRBD2 (6 bases). The CDR3 goes on 3 residues after the read ends, and that part is filled in from the germline J gene. V was pared by 2 bases and J by 3 bases, with 17 bases between. The germline V gene encodes CDR1 MNHEY and CDR2 SVGEGT. The CDR3 totals 16 residues.

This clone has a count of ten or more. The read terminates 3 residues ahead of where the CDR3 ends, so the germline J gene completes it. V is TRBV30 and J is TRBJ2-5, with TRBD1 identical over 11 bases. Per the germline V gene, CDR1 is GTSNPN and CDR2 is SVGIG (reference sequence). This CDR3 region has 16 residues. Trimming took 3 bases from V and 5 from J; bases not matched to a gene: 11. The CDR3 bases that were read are TGTGCCTGGAGCCAAACCGGGACAGGGGGGACGGAGACC. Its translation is CAWSQTGTGGTET. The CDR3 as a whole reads CAWSQTGTGGTETQYF.

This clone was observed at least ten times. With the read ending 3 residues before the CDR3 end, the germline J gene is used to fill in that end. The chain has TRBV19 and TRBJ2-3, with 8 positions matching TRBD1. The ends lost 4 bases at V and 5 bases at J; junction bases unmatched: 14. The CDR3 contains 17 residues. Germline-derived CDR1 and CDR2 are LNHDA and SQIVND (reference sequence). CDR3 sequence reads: CASSTSGGTTPGDTQYF. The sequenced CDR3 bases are TGTGCCAGTAGTACATCAGGGGGCACAACACCAGGAGATACG.

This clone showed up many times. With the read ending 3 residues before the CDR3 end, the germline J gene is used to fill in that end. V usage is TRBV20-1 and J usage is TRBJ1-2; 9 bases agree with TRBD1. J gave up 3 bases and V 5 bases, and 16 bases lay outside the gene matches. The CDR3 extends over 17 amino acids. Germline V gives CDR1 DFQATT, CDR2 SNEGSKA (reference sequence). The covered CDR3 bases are TGCAGTGCTGCAACCGGGACAGGGTTATCTTTCGACTATGGC. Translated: CSAATGTGLSFDYG. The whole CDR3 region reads CSAATGTGLSFDYGYTF.

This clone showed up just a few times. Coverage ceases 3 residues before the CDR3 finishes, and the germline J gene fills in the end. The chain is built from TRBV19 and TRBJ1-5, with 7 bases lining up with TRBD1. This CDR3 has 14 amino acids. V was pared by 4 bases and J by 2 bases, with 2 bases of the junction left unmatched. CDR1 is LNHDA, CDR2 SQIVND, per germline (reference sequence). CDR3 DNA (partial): TGTGCCAGTAGTACGCAGGGGGGCAATCAGCCC. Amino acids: CASSTQGGNQP. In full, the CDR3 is CASSTQGGNQPQHF.

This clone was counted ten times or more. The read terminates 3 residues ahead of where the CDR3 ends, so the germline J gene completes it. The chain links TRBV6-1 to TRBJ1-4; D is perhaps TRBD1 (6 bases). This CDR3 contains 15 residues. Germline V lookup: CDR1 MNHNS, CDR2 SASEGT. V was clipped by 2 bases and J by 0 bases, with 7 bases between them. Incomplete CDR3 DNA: TGTGCCAGCAGTGAACACAGGGCAACTAATGAAAAA. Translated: CASSEHRATNEK. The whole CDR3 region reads CASSEHRATNEKLFF.

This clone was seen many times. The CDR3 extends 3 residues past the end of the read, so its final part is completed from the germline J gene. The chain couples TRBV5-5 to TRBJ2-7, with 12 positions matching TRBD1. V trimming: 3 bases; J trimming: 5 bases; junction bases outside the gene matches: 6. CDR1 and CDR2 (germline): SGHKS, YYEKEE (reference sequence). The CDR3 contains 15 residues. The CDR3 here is CASSSRDRGRDEQYF. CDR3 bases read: TGTGCCAGCAGCTCCAGGGACAGGGGGCGGGACGAG.

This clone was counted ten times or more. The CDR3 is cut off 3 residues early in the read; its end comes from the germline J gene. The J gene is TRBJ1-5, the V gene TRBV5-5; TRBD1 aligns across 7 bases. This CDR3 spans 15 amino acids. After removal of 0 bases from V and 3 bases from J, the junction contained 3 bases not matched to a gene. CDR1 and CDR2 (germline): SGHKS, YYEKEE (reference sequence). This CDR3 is CASSLAGQPNQPQHF. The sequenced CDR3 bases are TGTGCCAGCAGCTTGGCGGGACAGCCCAATCAGCCC.

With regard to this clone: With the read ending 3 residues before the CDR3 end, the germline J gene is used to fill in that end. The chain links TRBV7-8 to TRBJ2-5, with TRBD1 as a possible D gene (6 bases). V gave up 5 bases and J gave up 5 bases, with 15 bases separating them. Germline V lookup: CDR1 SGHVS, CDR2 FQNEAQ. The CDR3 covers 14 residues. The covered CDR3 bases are TGTGCCAGCAGCGCTTCAGGGGTTTTCGAGACC. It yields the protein CASSASGVFET. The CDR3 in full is CASSASGVFETQYF.